The 23 T cell receptor beta chains listed next were all sequenced from one sample in a study of response to subunit inactivated influenza vaccine. Each CDR3 protein gets one entry after TCRdb re-called the RT-PCR reads with MiXCR. The table has 550,000 to 800,000 distinct CDR3 sequences, roughly 14% seen once. This specimen was PBMCs from blood, taken approximately 13 days after vaccination. The origin of the receptors is a man aged 45-65 years who received an inactivated influenza vaccine.

Only a few counts were recorded for this clonotype. The chain employs TRBV5-1 and TRBJ1-2; 7 positions agree with TRBD1. The ends lost 0 bases at V and 2 bases at J; junction bases unmatched: 4. The CDR3 has 15 amino acids. Per germline, CDR1 SGHRS and CDR2 YFSETQ. The DNA for the CDR3 is TGCGCCAGCAGCTTGGGGCAGGACAGGAACTATGGCTACACCTTC. Translated, it gives CASSLGQDRNYGYTF.

V and J are TRBV6-2 or TRBV6-3 and TRBJ1-5; 9 bases fit TRBD1. Trimming took 6 bases from V and 4 from J; bases not matched to a gene: 10. CDR1 is MNHEY, CDR2 SVGEGT, per germline. The CDR3 is 16 amino acids. In nucleotides, the CDR3 is TGTGCCAGCAGCAGACGGCGGGACAGGGTAAATCAGCCCCAGCATTTT. Translated: CASSRRRDRVNQPQHF.

At least ten counts were recorded for this clonotype. V and J are TRBV12-3 or TRBV12-4 and TRBJ2-3; 8 nucleotides line up with TRBD1. V lost 6 bases, J lost 1 base, and 3 bases stayed unmatched. This CDR3 contains 14 residues. DNA of the CDR3: TGTGCCAGCAGCCAGGGGGCGGGCACAGATACGCAGTATTTT. It yields the protein CASSQGAGTDTQYF.

This chain connects TRBV9 to TRBJ2-1; D is perhaps TRBD2 (6 bases). V was clipped by 0 bases and J by 4 bases, with 14 bases between them. From germline, CDR1 is SGDLS and CDR2 YYNGEE. The CDR3 is 16 amino acids. The CDR3 here is CASSVGSSGLYNEQFF. The CDR3 DNA follows: TGTGCCAGCAGCGTAGGATCAAGCGGGCTTTACAATGAGCAGTTCTTC.

V gene TRBV24-1 combines with J gene TRBJ2-7; 7 bases are a match to TRBD2. The CDR3 contains 13 residues. With V trimmed by 6 bases and J by 1 base, 2 bases remained unmatched. Germline values: CDR1 KGHDR, CDR2 SFDVKD. CDR3 amino acids: CATSLRGSYEQYF. CDR3 DNA sequence: TGTGCCACCAGTTTGCGGGGGTCCTACGAGCAGTACTTC.

This clonotype was picked up many times. The chain combines TRBV12-3 or TRBV12-4 with TRBJ2-1, with a possible D match to TRBD1 (6 bases). V shed 5 bases and J shed 1 base, with 9 bases lying between them. This CDR3 is built from 14 residues. CDR3 sequence (DNA): TGTGCCAGCAGTACGGGACAATCCTACAATGAGCAGTTCTTC. It codes for CASSTGQSYNEQFF.

This clonotype was observed a few times. The chain uses TRBV19 and TRBJ2-1; D is uncertain. CDR3 length: 14 residues. CDR1 is LNHDA and CDR2 is SQIVND in the germline V gene (reference sequence). V was pared by 3 bases and J by 8 bases, with 14 bases between. The CDR3 DNA follows: TGTGCCAGTAGTATCGTGCTCATGGGCGATGAGCAGTTCTTC. Protein sequence: CASSIVLMGDEQFF.

This chain joins TRBV5-1 and TRBJ2-5; weak D call: TRBD2 (6 bases). The CDR3 runs 16 residues. V lost 3 bases to trimming and J lost 1 base, with 16 bases between them. Per germline, CDR1 SGHRS and CDR2 YFSETQ. The DNA for the CDR3 is TGCGCCAGCAGCTCCACGGGAGTCAGCTTCCAAGAGACCCAGTACTTC. It is translated as CASSSTGVSFQETQYF.

This clonotype was recorded a few times. The rearrangement joins TRBV3-1 to TRBJ2-2, with D possibly being TRBD2 (6 bases). The V gene lost 4 bases and the J gene lost 6 bases, with 12 bases spanning the gap. The germline CDR1 and CDR2 sequences are LGHDT and YNNKEL (reference sequence). The CDR3 is 14 residues long. The CDR3 nucleotides are TGTGCCAGCAGCCGCCGGGAGCCCCCCGGGGAGCTGTTTTTT. Protein: CASSRREPPGELFF.

In this sample, this clonotype turned up a few times. The CDR3 spells CASSFTARETQYF. The CDR3 bases are TGTGCCAGCAGCTTTACAGCTCGGGAGACCCAGTACTTC. This sequence joins TRBV7-9 and TRBJ2-5; D is ambiguous. Germline CDR1 is SEHNR and CDR2 is FQNEAQ (reference sequence). CDR3 length equals 13 residues. Trimming removed 3 bases from V and 5 bases from J, with 10 bases in between. The full variable domain, in which reference TRBV7-9 and TRBJ2-5 provide the parts outside the CDR3, is DTGVSQNPRHKITKRGQNVTFRCDPISEHNRLYWYRQTLGQGPEFLTYFQNEAQLEKSRLLSDRFSAERPKGSFSTLEIQRTEQGDSAMYLCASSFTARETQYFGPGTRLLVL.

In DNA, the CDR3 is TGTGCCACCAGCAGAGGGGTTCCGCAGGGGAGGTGGAATGAGCAGTTCTTC. It translates to CATSRGVPQGRWNEQFF. The rearrangement links TRBV15 to TRBJ2-1; D may match TRBD1 or TRBD2 (6 bases each). The V end was cut by 1 base, the J end by 7 bases, with 20 bases between. CDR3 size: 17 residues. Germline values: CDR1 LNHNV, CDR2 YYDKDF (reference sequence).

This clonotype was picked up many times. The gene calls are TRBV4-3 and TRBJ2-2, with D maybe TRBD2 (5 bases). CDR3 length: 14 amino acids. V was cut by 0 bases and J by 9 bases, with 11 bases left in between. The germline CDR1 and CDR2 sequences are LGHNA and YSLEER. CDR3 nucleotides: TGCGCCAGCAGCCAAGATGAGGGCTCCAGGGAGCTGTTTTTT. Its translation: CASSQDEGSRELFF.

This clonotype showed up just a few times. The chain employs TRBV9 and TRBJ2-3; possible D gene TRBD2, 5 bases. Trimming removed 4 bases from V and 2 bases from J, with 14 bases in between. The CDR3 has 15 residues. Germline loops: CDR1 SGDLS, CDR2 YYNGEE. The CDR3 DNA is TGTGCCAGCAGCTTCGGACTTGCCCACACAGATACGCAGTATTTT. This translates into CASSFGLAHTDTQYF.

V and J are TRBV12-3 or TRBV12-4 and TRBJ1-5, with TRBD1 identical over 8 bases. V shed 6 bases, J shed 0 bases, and the junction held 7 bases outside the gene matches. This CDR3 comprises 16 residues. The CDR3 loop is CASSFDRGNSNQPQHF. As DNA, the CDR3 is TGTGCCAGCAGCTTCGACAGGGGAAATAGCAATCAGCCCCAGCATTTT.

This chain uses TRBV10-3 with TRBJ2-3; 9 nucleotides align to TRBD1. The V gene end was trimmed by 8 bases and the J gene end by 4 bases; junction bases not matched to a gene: 7. This CDR3 contains 14 residues. Germline V gene sequence: CDR1 ENHRY, CDR2 SYGVKD. CDR3 loop: CAIGGTGSPDTQYF. The CDR3 DNA is TGTGCCATCGGGGGGACAGGGTCGCCAGATACGCAGTATTTT.

The gene calls are TRBV20-1 and TRBJ2-3; a possible D gene is TRBD2 (6 bases). The V gene lost 0 bases and the J gene lost 6 bases, with 19 bases spanning the gap. This CDR3 has 16 residues. The V gene's germline CDR1 is DFQATT and CDR2 SNEGSKA (reference sequence). The CDR3 spells CSARDFTGGVPDTQYF. CDR3 nucleotide sequence: TGCAGTGCTAGAGATTTCACCGGAGGGGTTCCCGATACGCAGTATTTT.

The chain joins TRBV3-1 to TRBJ2-1; D is possibly TRBD1 or TRBD2 (6 bases each). Germline CDR1 and CDR2: LGHDT and YNNKEL (reference sequence). The V and J ends lost 0 bases and 7 bases respectively, with 13 bases between them. CDR3 length: 15 amino acids. The CDR3 protein is CASSQDWGARNEQFF. CDR3 bases: TGTGCCAGCAGCCAAGATTGGGGGGCGCGTAATGAGCAGTTCTTC.

This clonotype showed up many times. The rearrangement joins TRBV28 to TRBJ2-3, with D perhaps matching TRBD1 (6 bases). The CDR3 contains 15 residues. Trimming removed 1 base at V and 2 bases at J, with 10 bases between. Germline V lookup: CDR1 MDHEN, CDR2 SYDVKM. The CDR3 spells CASSLLDSYTDTQYF. CDR3 nucleotides: TGTGCCAGCAGTTTATTGGACAGCTACACAGATACGCAGTATTTT.

V usage is TRBV11-2 and J usage is TRBJ2-1; D could derive from TRBD1 or TRBD2 (7 bases each). The CDR3 has 16 residues. Germline values: CDR1 SGHAT, CDR2 FQNNGV. V was cut by 2 bases and J by 7 bases, with 18 bases left in between. CDR3 region: CASSLMGRGLGNEQFF. DNA for the CDR3: TGTGCCAGCAGCTTAATGGGGAGGGGGCTTGGGAATGAGCAGTTCTTC.

This sequence joins TRBV19 and TRBJ2-1, with D possibly TRBD1 on 5 matching bases. Trimming removed 3 bases from V and 4 bases from J, with 10 bases in between. Germline V gene data show CDR1 as LNHDA and CDR2 as SQIVND (reference sequence). The CDR3 has 14 amino acids. CDR3: CASSISDRYNEQFF. In DNA, the CDR3 is TGTGCCAGTAGTATCTCTGACAGATACAATGAGCAGTTCTTC.

This clonotype was recorded a few times. The CDR3 DNA reads TGCAGCGTTGAAGATTCAACTTGGGAGCAGTTCTTC. Its translation: CSVEDSTWEQFF. This chain joins TRBV29-1 and TRBJ2-1; D ambiguous. Per the germline V gene, CDR1 is SQVTM and CDR2 is ANQGSEA. Between the trimmed V and J ends, which lost 0 bases and 10 bases, there was a span of 10 bases. The CDR3 sequence is 12 residues long.

This clonotype has a handful of counts. The chain has TRBV6-1 and TRBJ1-4; D call uncertain. Trimming cost V 8 bases and J 1 base, with 17 bases left between them. Germline CDR1 reads MNHNS; CDR2 reads SASEGT. The CDR3 sequence is 16 residues long. The CDR3, as DNA: TGTGCCAGCGGGTCGGGCTGGGGAGGAACTAATGAAAAACTGTTTTTT. This sequence encodes CASGSGWGGTNEKLFF.

This chain connects TRBV5-6 to TRBJ2-5; a possible D gene is TRBD2 (6 bases). The CDR3 is made up of 14 amino acids. CDR1 is SGHDT and CDR2 is YYEEEE in the germline V gene. With 9 bases removed from V and 3 bases from J, the gap between germline ends came to 18 bases. CDR3 in amino acids: CATSKWGGEETQYF. For the CDR3, the DNA is TGTGCCACTTCCAAATGGGGAGGAGAAGAGACCCAGTACTTC.